This record concerns one T cell receptor (beta chain) sequence. Method: immunoSEQ multiplex PCR; TCRdb's copy keeps in-frame clones and lacks some. The table has just over 2,000,000 clones, roughly 95% seen once. The source of the sample is a study of shared clonotypes between healthy human individuals. Material for sequencing was naive CD4+ T cells sorted from blood. As for subset: CD45RA+ positively selected. The clonotype originates from a young man in good health.

The CDR3 DNA is TGTGCCAGCAGTTCCAAACTCGGACTAGCGGGACATCTGGAGACCCAGTACTTC. This translates into CASSSKLGLAGHLETQYF. V and J are TRBV2 and TRBJ2-5; 12 bases fit TRBD2. The J segment lost 5 bases and the V segment lost 5 bases, leaving 15 bases of the junction unmatched. CDR3 length equals 18 residues. Germline CDR1 is SNHLY and CDR2 is FYNNEI.